This T cell receptor (beta chain) was obtained from a study of T cells in Graves' hyperthyroidism and ophthalmopathy. Study context: Staff took peripheral blood when the initial diagnosis was made, before any treatment began. Whole-study results and caveats: Ophthalmopathy could be told apart from stable hyperthyroidism with a 13 V-J model.

Points on this clonotype: The antigen remains undetermined. A read error is possible here, since a much larger clone lies one base away.

Patients aged 18 to 65 with hyperthyroidism were newly diagnosed, with duration under 2 months. PBMCs came from 10 ml fresh peripheral blood. With V trimmed by 6 bases and J by 7 bases, 8 bases remained unmatched. This CDR3 spans 13 amino acids. TCR beta CDR3 regions were amplified from RNA transcripts. With the HTBI primer set, the TCR CDR3 went through a first round of RT-PCR. TCRdb reprocessed the multiplex PCR reads via MiXCR and lists one record per CDR3 protein. This sample carries about 360,000 distinct CDR3 sequences, about 13% of them seen once, and the ten largest clones take roughly 8.3%. This TCR was sampled from a woman aged 18-29 years with Graves' hyperthyroidism. The sequencing input was blood. The chain joins TRBV12-3 or TRBV12-4 to TRBJ1-1, with 7 bases identical to TRBD1. DNA of the CDR3: TGTGCCAGCAGAGGCGGGACAGCTAATGAAGCTTTCTTT. Protein: CASRGGTANEAFF.